This TCR beta chain was observed in a study of shared clonotypes between healthy human individuals. Study in general: Three plates each covered CD4 naive and memory; CD8 naive two, CD8 memory one.

V gave up 6 bases and J gave up 6 bases; unmatched junction bases: 4. CDR1 is SGHAT, CDR2 FQNNGV, per germline. CDR3 size: 13 residues. It was CD45RO-negative cells, positively selected for CCR7, that made up naive CD8 cells, with terminally differentiated effector memory CD45RA+ cells excluded. Produced via immunoSEQ multiplex PCR; TCRdb's table is partial and in-frame only. The sample lists under 1 million clones; over 90% were seen once. The V gene is TRBV11-2, the J gene TRBJ2-7; 11 positions agree with TRBD1. The source is a man under 40 in good health. The sample consisted of naive CD8+ T cells sorted from blood. The CDR3 is CASRNGTGGEQYF. Here the CDR3 DNA reads TGTGCCAGCAGGAACGGGACAGGGGGCGAGCAGTACTTC.